Listed below are T cell receptor beta chains from one sample, sequenced in a study of control samples from healthy donors and cancer patients. The method was immunoSEQ multiplex PCR; TCRdb's version includes in-frame clones alone and lacks a portion of them. The sample comprises roughly 170,000 clones, roughly 92% of which are singletons, and more than 1.1% rests with the top ten. Source material: blood. These receptor sequences come from a woman in her late teens or twenties in good health. Each CDR3 is given with its conserved first and last residue. The order of the fields is clone size, J gene, V gene, D gene, CDR3 DNA, CDR3 protein. D genes are given only for firm matches. Size tells how often a clone was seen (once, few, many) or the class of an expanded clone, and some rows leave it out.

clone size: -; J gene: TRBJ2-5; V gene: TRBV6-5; D gene: -; CDR3 DNA: TGTGCCAGCAGTCCTGAGGCGGGACAGACCCAGTACTTC; CDR3 protein: CASSPEAGQTQYF
clone size: -; J gene: TRBJ1-6; V gene: TRBV14; D gene: -; CDR3 DNA: TGTGCCAGCAGTCCTCAGGGGCTTGGGAATTCACCCCTCCACTTT; CDR3 protein: CASSPQGLGNSPLHF
clone size: -; J gene: TRBJ2-5; V gene: TRBV10-2; D gene: -; CDR3 DNA: TGTGCCAGCAGTGAGACGCCAGGTAGTCAAGAGACCCAGTACTTC; CDR3 protein: CASSETPGSQETQYF
clone size: -; J gene: TRBJ2-3; V gene: TRBV27; D gene: -; CDR3 DNA: TGTGCCAGCAGTTCGTCTCTAACAGATACGCAGTATTTT; CDR3 protein: CASSSSLTDTQYF
clone size: -; J gene: TRBJ2-2; V gene: TRBV4-1; D gene: -; CDR3 DNA: TGCGCCAGCAGCCCTCTGGCTTGGGGGAACACCGGGGAGCTGTTTTTT; CDR3 protein: CASSPLAWGNTGELFF
clone size: once; J gene: TRBJ2-2; V gene: TRBV11-2; D gene: -; CDR3 DNA: TGTGCCAGCAGCCTCATAAGCACCGGGGAGCTGTTTTTT; CDR3 protein: CASSLISTGELFF
clone size: -; J gene: TRBJ2-2; V gene: TRBV5-1; D gene: -; CDR3 DNA: TGCGCCAGCAGCTTTTCCGGGACAACGAACACCGGGGAGCTGTTTTTT; CDR3 protein: CASSFSGTTNTGELFF
clone size: -; J gene: TRBJ1-1; V gene: TRBV19; D gene: TRBD1; CDR3 DNA: TGTGCCAGTAGTATAGAGGGACAGGGGGCAACTGAAGCTTTCTTT; CDR3 protein: CASSIEGQGATEAFF
clone size: -; J gene: TRBJ2-1; V gene: TRBV11-3; D gene: TRBD1; CDR3 DNA: TGTGCCAGCAGCTTAGATAGAAATGGCGGGACAGGCGCATCCAATGAGCAGTTCTTC; CDR3 protein: CASSLDRNGGTGASNEQFF
clone size: -; J gene: TRBJ1-3; V gene: TRBV6-5; D gene: -; CDR3 DNA: TGTGCCAGCAGTTACGAGGGAAACACCATATATTTT; CDR3 protein: CASSYEGNTIYF
clone size: -; J gene: TRBJ1-3; V gene: TRBV5-8; D gene: -; CDR3 DNA: TGTGCCAGCAGCTTCCTTGGGGGCAGGGCCAAATCTGGAAACACCATATATTTT; CDR3 protein: CASSFLGGRAKSGNTIYF
clone size: -; J gene: TRBJ1-2; V gene: TRBV28; D gene: -; CDR3 DNA: TGTGCCAGCAGTTTAACGGGCACTAACTATGGCTACACCTTC; CDR3 protein: CASSLTGTNYGYTF
clone size: -; J gene: TRBJ2-1; V gene: TRBV6-5; D gene: TRBD1; CDR3 DNA: TGTGCCAGTTCTACAGGGGGCAATGAGCAGTTCTTC; CDR3 protein: CASSTGGNEQFF
clone size: -; J gene: TRBJ2-7; V gene: TRBV4-1; D gene: -; CDR3 DNA: TGCGCCAGCAGCCAAGCGGAACGGGGTGTGGTCGAGCAGTACTTC; CDR3 protein: CASSQAERGVVEQYF
clone size: -; J gene: TRBJ2-3; V gene: TRBV9; D gene: -; CDR3 DNA: TGTGCCAGCAGCGACGGCCCTTCTAGCGATACGCAGTATTTT; CDR3 protein: CASSDGPSSDTQYF
clone size: -; J gene: TRBJ1-6; V gene: TRBV10-3; D gene: -; CDR3 DNA: TGTGCCATCAGACAATCACAGGGTCGGTTCGACACCTATAATTCACCCCTCCACTTT; CDR3 protein: CAIRQSQGRFDTYNSPLHF
clone size: -; J gene: TRBJ1-5; V gene: TRBV10-3; D gene: TRBD1; CDR3 DNA: TGTGCCATCAGGGACAGGGGAGTAGGTCAGCCCCAGCATTTT; CDR3 protein: CAIRDRGVGQPQHF
clone size: -; J gene: TRBJ1-1; V gene: TRBV18; D gene: TRBD1; CDR3 DNA: TGTGCCAGCTCACCTTACGAACAGGGGGCCGGCGAGGACACTGAAGCTTTCTTT; CDR3 protein: CASSPYEQGAGEDTEAFF
clone size: -; J gene: TRBJ1-3; V gene: TRBV4-2; D gene: -; CDR3 DNA: TGTGCCAGCAGCCAACAGAGACCGAGCTCTGGAAACACCATATATTTT; CDR3 protein: CASSQQRPSSGNTIYF
clone size: -; J gene: TRBJ2-7; V gene: TRBV18; D gene: -; CDR3 DNA: TGTGCCAGCTCCAGGGACTCGTCCCGGGACGAGCAGTACTTC; CDR3 protein: CASSRDSSRDEQYF